This TCR beta chain derives from a study of blood T cell repertoires in COVID-19. On the study more broadly: T cells, B-cell-depleted T cells, or PBMCs supplied cDNA or gDNA.

Per the germline V gene, CDR1 is SGHTA and CDR2 is FQGNSA. This CDR3 contains 15 residues. V was clipped by 1 base and J by 2 bases, with 6 bases between them. The repertoire was sequenced with immunoSEQ multiplex PCR; TCRdb's copy has only in-frame clones and lacks some. The table has under 30,000 clones, 80% to 90% seen once. This TCR came from a human donor in a cohort sampled during active COVID-19. Source material: peripheral blood. The chain recombines TRBV7-2 with TRBJ2-6; tentative D call: TRBD2 (6 bases). The CDR3 reads CASSLGGAGANVLTF. The CDR3 coding sequence is TGTGCCAGCAGCTTAGGGGGGGCTGGGGCCAACGTCCTGACTTTC.